A selection of T cell receptor beta chains follows, all from one sample in a study of T cell repertoires in cytomegalovirus infection. TCRdb reprocessed the reads via MiXCR and lists one record per CDR3 protein. The sample lists around 300,000 distinct CDR3 sequences, about 20% occurring once. For these receptors, no antigen is known. The material was cultured PBMCs, obtained from culture after CMV antigen stimulation. The receptors derive from a human donor in good health (CMV status not recorded). Some clones in this sample may be carry-over from other donors' samples. Each CDR3 is given with its conserved first and last residue. Each record gives: J gene, clone size, CDR3 length, V gene, D gene, CDR3 protein, CDR3 DNA. D genes are given only for firm matches. Where a row states a size, it is once, few, many or the class of an expanded clone; other rows omit it.

j_gene: TRBJ2-7
abundance: few
len: 16
v_gene: TRBV4-1
d_gene: .
CDR3aa: CASSPRSGQSPYEQYF
CDR3nt: TGCGCCAGCAGCCCACGGTCCGGACAGTCCCCCTACGAGCAGTACTTC

j_gene: TRBJ2-5
abundance: many
len: 13
v_gene: TRBV4-1
d_gene: .
CDR3aa: CASSQDGIETQYF
CDR3nt: TGCGCCAGCAGCCAAGATGGGATCGAGACCCAGTACTTC

j_gene: TRBJ2-7
abundance: many
len: 13
v_gene: TRBV6-5
d_gene: .
CDR3aa: CASSYSGTYEQYF
CDR3nt: TGTGCCAGCAGTTACTCGGGAACCTACGAGCAGTACTTC

j_gene: TRBJ2-4
abundance: few
len: 16
v_gene: TRBV15
d_gene: .
CDR3aa: CATSHMTGTVKNIQYF
CDR3nt: TGTGCCACCAGCCATATGACCGGGACTGTGAAAAACATTCAGTACTTC

j_gene: TRBJ2-5
abundance: many
len: 15
v_gene: TRBV7-2
d_gene: .
CDR3aa: CASSSRRGGQETQYF
CDR3nt: TGTGCCAGCAGCTCCCGTCGCGGAGGCCAAGAGACCCAGTACTTC

j_gene: TRBJ1-3
abundance: .
len: 17
v_gene: TRBV20-1
d_gene: .
CDR3aa: CSARVAGRVMSGNTIYF
CDR3nt: TGCAGTGCTAGAGTAGCAGGACGGGTTATGTCTGGAAACACCATATATTTT

j_gene: TRBJ1-1
abundance: once
len: 11
v_gene: TRBV30
d_gene: .
CDR3aa: CAWTSRTEAFF
CDR3nt: TGTGCCTGGACTAGCAGGACTGAAGCTTTCTTT

j_gene: TRBJ2-7
abundance: .
len: 15
v_gene: TRBV4-3
d_gene: .
CDR3aa: CASSPIAGVNYEQYF
CDR3nt: TGCGCCAGCAGCCCCATAGCAGGGGTGAACTACGAGCAGTACTTC

j_gene: TRBJ2-5
abundance: few
len: 15
v_gene: TRBV15
d_gene: TRBD2
CDR3aa: CATSRDPGGQETQYF
CDR3nt: TGTGCCACCAGCAGAGACCCCGGGGGGCAAGAGACCCAGTACTTC

j_gene: TRBJ2-5
abundance: many
len: 16
v_gene: TRBV7-6
d_gene: TRBD2
CDR3aa: CASSLGLAGGPETQYF
CDR3nt: TGTGCCAGCAGCCTCGGACTAGCGGGAGGCCCCGAGACCCAGTACTTC

j_gene: TRBJ1-2
abundance: few
len: 14
v_gene: TRBV28
d_gene: .
CDR3aa: CASSPRDRPYGYTF
CDR3nt: TGTGCCAGCAGTCCCCGAGACCGTCCCTATGGCTACACCTTC

j_gene: TRBJ2-3
abundance: few
len: 14
v_gene: TRBV7-6
d_gene: TRBD2
CDR3aa: CASSFVGGSDTQYF
CDR3nt: TGTGCCAGCAGCTTTGTCGGGGGGTCAGATACGCAGTATTTT

j_gene: TRBJ1-4
abundance: .
len: 15
v_gene: TRBV7-6
d_gene: TRBD1
CDR3aa: CASSQPGQGDEKLFF
CDR3nt: TGTGCCAGCAGCCAACCGGGACAGGGGGATGAAAAACTGTTTTTT

j_gene: TRBJ2-1
abundance: once
len: 14
v_gene: TRBV7-9
d_gene: TRBD2
CDR3aa: CASSPNLAGNEQFF
CDR3nt: TGTGCCAGCAGCCCGAATTTAGCGGGAAATGAGCAGTTCTTC

j_gene: TRBJ2-1
abundance: .
len: 14
v_gene: TRBV7-6
d_gene: TRBD2
CDR3aa: CASSPTSGIGGEFF
CDR3nt: TGTGCCAGCAGCCCCACTAGCGGGATTGGGGGGGAGTTCTTC

j_gene: TRBJ1-1
abundance: .
len: 12
v_gene: TRBV6-2/TRBV6-3
d_gene: .
CDR3aa: CASSGARTEAFF
CDR3nt: TGTGCCAGCTCCGGCGCCCGCACTGAAGCTTTCTTT

j_gene: TRBJ2-2
abundance: .
len: 18
v_gene: TRBV4-1
d_gene: .
CDR3aa: CASSHRFSGTASTGELFF
CDR3nt: TGCGCCAGCAGCCACCGTTTTTCCGGGACTGCGTCCACCGGGGAGCTGTTTTTT

j_gene: TRBJ2-5
abundance: many
len: 14
v_gene: TRBV7-8
d_gene: TRBD1
CDR3aa: CASSTTGGQETQYF
CDR3nt: TGTGCCAGCTCAACGACAGGGGGCCAAGAGACCCAGTACTTC

j_gene: TRBJ2-2
abundance: few
len: 16
v_gene: TRBV7-9
d_gene: .
CDR3aa: CASSFNKNRVGGELFF
CDR3nt: TGTGCCAGCAGCTTCAACAAAAACAGGGTCGGCGGGGAGCTGTTTTTT

j_gene: TRBJ2-7
abundance: .
len: 14
v_gene: TRBV5-1
d_gene: .
CDR3aa: CASSSRTTTYEQYF
CDR3nt: TGCGCCAGCAGCTCTCGGACTACCACCTACGAGCAGTACTTC

j_gene: TRBJ2-7
abundance: few
len: 18
v_gene: TRBV7-2
d_gene: TRBD2
CDR3aa: CASSFLSGLAGGAYEQYF
CDR3nt: TGTGCCAGCAGCTTCCTCTCGGGACTAGCGGGAGGAGCCTACGAGCAGTACTTC

j_gene: TRBJ2-7
abundance: .
len: 12
v_gene: TRBV28
d_gene: .
CDR3aa: CASYSRAHEQYF
CDR3nt: TGTGCCAGCTACTCCCGGGCCCACGAGCAGTACTTC

j_gene: TRBJ2-1
abundance: few
len: 12
v_gene: TRBV12-3/TRBV12-4
d_gene: TRBD2
CDR3aa: CASSSGPTSGFF
CDR3nt: TGTGCCAGCAGTTCAGGGCCGACTAGCGGGTTCTTC

j_gene: TRBJ2-7
abundance: .
len: 13
v_gene: TRBV25-1
d_gene: .
CDR3aa: CATDFWSSYEQYF
CDR3nt: TGTGCGACCGACTTTTGGTCCTCCTACGAGCAGTACTTC

j_gene: TRBJ1-2
abundance: .
len: 15
v_gene: TRBV11-2
d_gene: TRBD1
CDR3aa: CASSGTGGGSNGYTF
CDR3nt: TGTGCCAGTTCCGGGACAGGGGGCGGGTCTAATGGCTACACCTTC

j_gene: TRBJ2-1
abundance: .
len: 16
v_gene: TRBV11-2
d_gene: .
CDR3aa: CASSTYRDLGRNEQFF
CDR3nt: TGTGCCAGCAGCACCTACCGGGACTTGGGTCGGAATGAGCAGTTCTTC

j_gene: TRBJ1-2
abundance: many
len: 14
v_gene: TRBV7-2
d_gene: TRBD1
CDR3aa: CASSTYRGNYGYTF
CDR3nt: TGTGCCAGCAGCACTTACAGGGGCAACTATGGCTACACCTTC

j_gene: TRBJ2-1
abundance: many
len: 21
v_gene: TRBV27
d_gene: TRBD2
CDR3aa: CASSPRRGGLAGVGSYNEQFF
CDR3nt: TGTGCCAGCAGTCCCCGGAGGGGAGGACTAGCGGGAGTTGGGTCCTACAATGAGCAGTTCTTC

j_gene: TRBJ2-3
abundance: .
len: 15
v_gene: TRBV6-5
d_gene: .
CDR3aa: CASSYGGRGQDTQYF
CDR3nt: TGTGCCAGCAGTTACGGGGGCAGAGGACAAGATACGCAGTATTTT

j_gene: TRBJ2-1
abundance: .
len: 16
v_gene: TRBV2
d_gene: TRBD1
CDR3aa: CASTWPGDRGFNEQFF
CDR3nt: TGTGCCAGCACTTGGCCAGGGGACAGGGGCTTCAATGAGCAGTTCTTC

j_gene: TRBJ2-1
abundance: few
len: 17
v_gene: TRBV12-3/TRBV12-4
d_gene: TRBD2
CDR3aa: CASSYITSGSSYNEQFF
CDR3nt: TGTGCCAGCAGTTACATAACTAGCGGTAGCTCCTACAATGAGCAGTTCTTC

j_gene: TRBJ1-1
abundance: many
len: 14
v_gene: TRBV7-6
d_gene: .
CDR3aa: CASSDNAKNTEAFF
CDR3nt: TGTGCCAGCAGCGATAACGCAAAGAACACTGAAGCTTTCTTT

j_gene: TRBJ1-1
abundance: .
len: 13
v_gene: TRBV6-5
d_gene: .
CDR3aa: CASSGAGITEAFF
CDR3nt: TGTGCCAGCAGTGGCGCGGGGATCACTGAAGCTTTCTTT

j_gene: TRBJ2-3
abundance: many
len: 19
v_gene: TRBV7-2
d_gene: TRBD2
CDR3aa: CASSSPGLAGDLSTDTQYF
CDR3nt: TGTGCCAGCAGCTCACCGGGACTAGCGGGGGACCTAAGCACAGATACGCAGTATTTT

j_gene: TRBJ2-6
abundance: .
len: 14
v_gene: TRBV30
d_gene: .
CDR3aa: CAHEGVSGANVLTF
CDR3nt: TGTGCTCATGAAGGGGTCTCTGGGGCCAACGTCCTGACTTTC

j_gene: TRBJ2-3
abundance: few
len: 12
v_gene: TRBV18
d_gene: .
CDR3aa: CASSPRGDTQYF
CDR3nt: TGTGCCAGCTCACCACGCGGAGATACGCAGTATTTT

j_gene: TRBJ2-2
abundance: .
len: 17
v_gene: TRBV12-3/TRBV12-4
d_gene: TRBD2
CDR3aa: CASSPFSVAGDSGELFF
CDR3nt: TGTGCCAGCAGCCCCTTTTCGGTAGCGGGAGATTCCGGGGAGCTGTTTTTT

j_gene: TRBJ1-2
abundance: .
len: 14
v_gene: TRBV4-3
d_gene: .
CDR3aa: CASSQGTRGYGYTF
CDR3nt: TGCGCCAGCAGCCAAGGTACCCGCGGATATGGCTACACCTTC

j_gene: TRBJ2-1
abundance: .
len: 15
v_gene: TRBV4-1
d_gene: TRBD2
CDR3aa: CASSPRTSAYNEQFF
CDR3nt: TGCGCCAGCAGTCCCAGGACTAGCGCTTACAATGAGCAGTTCTTC

j_gene: TRBJ2-1
abundance: .
len: 16
v_gene: TRBV7-9
d_gene: TRBD2
CDR3aa: CASSIPGLAAVNEQFF
CDR3nt: TGTGCCAGCAGCATACCGGGACTAGCGGCTGTCAATGAGCAGTTCTTC

j_gene: TRBJ2-2
abundance: .
len: 14
v_gene: TRBV6-1
d_gene: .
CDR3aa: CASSETQASGELFF
CDR3nt: TGTGCCAGCAGTGAAACCCAGGCTAGCGGGGAGCTGTTTTTT

j_gene: TRBJ2-1
abundance: few
len: 16
v_gene: TRBV4-1
d_gene: .
CDR3aa: CASSQDPQGTYNEQFF
CDR3nt: TGCGCCAGCAGCCAAGATCCCCAGGGTACATACAATGAGCAGTTCTTC

j_gene: TRBJ2-3
abundance: .
len: 14
v_gene: TRBV6-2/TRBV6-3
d_gene: TRBD1
CDR3aa: CASSGQGGPDTQYF
CDR3nt: TGTGCCAGCAGCGGACAGGGGGGGCCAGATACGCAGTATTTT

j_gene: TRBJ2-3
abundance: few
len: 13
v_gene: TRBV5-1
d_gene: .
CDR3aa: CASSLSPTDTQYF
CDR3nt: TGCGCCAGCAGCTTGAGCCCCACAGATACGCAGTATTTT

j_gene: TRBJ2-7
abundance: few
len: 17
v_gene: TRBV30
d_gene: .
CDR3aa: CAWSVQGRPRSSYEQYF
CDR3nt: TGTGCCTGGAGTGTACAAGGACGGCCGAGGAGCTCCTACGAGCAGTACTTC

j_gene: TRBJ1-5
abundance: .
len: 13
v_gene: TRBV18
d_gene: .
CDR3aa: CASSPDSGQPQHF
CDR3nt: TGTGCCAGCTCACCAGACTCAGGACAGCCCCAGCATTTT

j_gene: TRBJ2-1
abundance: few
len: 14
v_gene: TRBV20-1
d_gene: TRBD2
CDR3aa: CSAQALAGYNEQFF
CDR3nt: TGCAGTGCCCAGGCCCTAGCGGGATACAATGAGCAGTTCTTC

j_gene: TRBJ1-2
abundance: few
len: 11
v_gene: TRBV28
d_gene: TRBD1
CDR3aa: CATLGQVGYTF
CDR3nt: TGTGCCACCCTTGGACAGGTCGGCTACACCTTC

j_gene: TRBJ2-1
abundance: few
len: 16
v_gene: TRBV6-2/TRBV6-3
d_gene: TRBD2
CDR3aa: CASSFHGGTSGLLQFF
CDR3nt: TGTGCCAGCAGTTTCCACGGCGGGACTAGCGGGCTTCTGCAGTTCTTC

j_gene: TRBJ1-1
abundance: once
len: 12
v_gene: TRBV20-1
d_gene: .
CDR3aa: CSALTENTEAFF
CDR3nt: TGCAGTGCTCTAACAGAGAACACTGAAGCTTTCTTT

j_gene: TRBJ1-1
abundance: many
len: 14
v_gene: TRBV6-1
d_gene: TRBD1
CDR3aa: CASSGRDRGPEAFF
CDR3nt: TGTGCCAGCAGTGGCCGGGACAGGGGCCCTGAAGCTTTCTTT

j_gene: TRBJ1-5
abundance: few
len: 14
v_gene: TRBV28
d_gene: .
CDR3aa: CASSLVLSNQPQHF
CDR3nt: TGTGCCAGCAGTTTAGTCCTTAGCAATCAGCCCCAGCATTTT

j_gene: TRBJ2-2
abundance: .
len: 13
v_gene: TRBV6-6
d_gene: .
CDR3aa: CASCEGPTGELFF
CDR3nt: TGTGCCAGCTGTGAGGGGCCAACCGGGGAGCTGTTTTTT

j_gene: TRBJ2-1
abundance: .
len: 12
v_gene: TRBV5-4
d_gene: .
CDR3aa: CASSPSPGLQFF
CDR3nt: TGTGCCAGCAGCCCGTCCCCCGGTTTGCAGTTCTTC

j_gene: TRBJ2-7
abundance: few
len: 15
v_gene: TRBV20-1
d_gene: TRBD2
CDR3aa: CSAGPGTSGIYEQYF
CDR3nt: TGCAGTGCTGGCCCCGGGACTAGCGGAATCTACGAGCAGTACTTC

j_gene: TRBJ2-3
abundance: few
len: 14
v_gene: TRBV5-1
d_gene: TRBD2
CDR3aa: CASSLGPSGSSQYF
CDR3nt: TGCGCCAGCAGCTTGGGCCCTAGCGGGAGTTCGCAGTATTTT

j_gene: TRBJ2-7
abundance: .
len: 15
v_gene: TRBV12-3/TRBV12-4
d_gene: .
CDR3aa: CASSLASGPTYEQYF
CDR3nt: TGTGCCAGCAGTTTAGCTAGCGGCCCTACCTACGAGCAGTACTTC

j_gene: TRBJ2-3
abundance: .
len: 15
v_gene: TRBV12-3/TRBV12-4
d_gene: .
CDR3aa: CASLPRQGRADTRYF
CDR3nt: TGTGCCAGCCTGCCTCGGCAGGGCAGAGCAGATACGCGGTATTTT

j_gene: TRBJ2-7
abundance: once
len: 15
v_gene: TRBV7-2
d_gene: TRBD1
CDR3aa: CASSRSGTEYYEQYF
CDR3nt: TGTGCCAGCAGCCGATCCGGGACAGAGTACTACGAGCAGTACTTC

j_gene: TRBJ2-1
abundance: few
len: 15
v_gene: TRBV7-3
d_gene: .
CDR3aa: CASSHPPGSYNEQFF
CDR3nt: TGTGCCAGCAGCCACCCTCCCGGGAGCTACAATGAGCAGTTCTTC